The 14 T cell receptor beta chains below all came from one sample that was sequenced in a study of T cell clonality in common variable immunodeficiency. Broader study findings: In common variable immunodeficiency, TCR beta chains reportedly carried fewer deletions and N-nucleotide insertions.

Antigens for these TCRs are unknown. This table comes from immunoSEQ multiplex PCR, and its TCRdb copy is limited to in-frame clones, with some not included. Recorded here are over 20,000 clones, with no singletons, and the ten leading clones hold 3.5% to 4.5%. The sequencing sample was made of peripheral blood mononuclear cells. These receptors were obtained from a human donor with common variable immunodeficiency.

This clone was counted between two and nine times. The read ends 3 residues before the CDR3 terminus; that terminus is restored from the germline J gene. V and J are TRBV5-1 and TRBJ2-1; 7 bases fit TRBD1. CDR3 length: 13 residues. The junction had 4 bases not matched to a gene; V was cut back by 2 bases and J by 8 bases. Germline loops: CDR1 SGHRS, CDR2 YFSETQ. The covered CDR3 bases are TGCGCCAGCAGCTTCGACAGGGTCTATGAG. Its translation is CASSFDRVYE. The whole CDR3 reads CASSFDRVYEQFF.

This clone has ten or more counts. CDR3 residues: CASSLWGGSTYEQYF. The part of the CDR3 DNA that was read is TGCGCCAGCAGCTTGTGGGGGGGGAGTACCTACGAG. This sequence joins TRBV5-1 and TRBJ2-7; TRBD2 agrees at 7 bases. With the read ending 3 residues before the CDR3 end, the germline J gene is used to fill in that end. Trimming took 1 base from V and 2 from J; bases not matched to a gene: 6. CDR1 is SGHRS and CDR2 is YFSETQ in the germline V gene. This CDR3 is built from 15 residues.

At least ten counts were recorded for this clone. The read gets to within 3 residues of the CDR3 end, and the germline J gene fills in the rest. This chain connects TRBV28 to TRBJ2-7; D remains ambiguous. The V and J ends lost 8 bases and 2 bases respectively, with 13 bases between them. Germline loops: CDR1 MDHEN, CDR2 SYDVKM. The CDR3 is 13 amino acids. The covered CDR3 bases are TGTGCCAGCCTACCAGCGCTAACCTACGAG. Its protein product is CASLPALTYE. The whole CDR3 region reads CASLPALTYEQYF.

This clone appeared a few times. The read ends 3 residues shy of where the CDR3 ends; the end is completed using the germline J gene. This chain uses TRBV2 with TRBJ2-7; TRBD1 matches at 10 bases. The trim removed 7 bases at V and 4 bases at J, leaving 7 bases unmatched. The CDR3 loop spans 14 amino acids. Germline-derived CDR1 and CDR2 are SNHLY and FYNNEI. The CDR3 region is CASTPGTGEYEQYF. The sequenced part of the CDR3 DNA is TGTGCCAGCACGCCCGGGACAGGGGAGTACGAG.

This clone came up many times. CDR3 sequence reads: CAWTLGPNQPQHF. The sequenced part of the CDR3 DNA is TGTGCCTGGACTTTAGGGCCCAATCAGCCC. V gene TRBV30 combines with J gene TRBJ1-5, with unresolved D. The read comes to an end 3 residues before the CDR3 does, leaving the germline J gene to fill in the end. Germline loops: CDR1 GTSNPN, CDR2 SVGIG (reference sequence). V was cut by 4 bases and J by 3 bases, with 10 bases left in between. This CDR3 has 13 residues.

Comment on this clone: The read is 3 residues too short to cover the CDR3 end, so that end is filled in from the germline J gene. The genes are TRBV5-1 and TRBJ2-7, with unresolved D. The germline V gene encodes CDR1 SGHRS and CDR2 YFSETQ. This CDR3 spans 12 amino acids. Trimming removed 5 bases at V and 0 bases at J, with 6 bases between. The CDR3 here is CASRASSYEQYF. CDR3 DNA, as far as it was read: TGCGCCAGCAGGGCCAGCTCCTACGAG.

This clone was seen only a few times. The CDR3 is cut off 3 residues early in the read; its end comes from the germline J gene. The V and J genes are TRBV2 and TRBJ2-3; possible D gene TRBD1, 5 bases. This CDR3 is 14 amino acids long. V was trimmed by 5 bases and J by 3 bases, leaving 12 bases between them. CDR1 and CDR2 (germline): SNHLY, FYNNEI. This CDR3 reads CASSQTEGTDTQYF. The DNA read from the CDR3 is TGTGCCAGCAGTCAGACAGAAGGGACAGATACG.

Relative to its sample, this clone is medium-sized. The read finishes 3 residues shy of the CDR3 end, and the germline J gene is used to complete it. The J gene is TRBJ2-5, the V gene TRBV7-9; D is unresolved. The CDR3 is 13 amino acids. Germline CDR1 and CDR2: SEHNR and FQNEAQ (reference sequence). Deletions cut 7 bases from V and 4 bases from J, with 13 bases between. The DNA read from the CDR3 is TGTGCCAGCACGAACAGACGGTCAGAGACC. This encodes CASTNRRSET. The whole CDR3 protein is CASTNRRSETQYF.

This clone was seen a few times. From the germline J gene comes the end of the CDR3, since the read stops 3 residues before it. The chain employs TRBV23-1 and TRBJ1-5; no definite D call. TRBV23-1 is known as an ORF, though its function is uncertain. CDR3 size: 15 residues. V gave up 1 base and J gave up 0 bases, with 7 bases separating them. The part of the CDR3 DNA that was read is TGCGCCAGCAGTCAATTCCCTTATAGCAATCAGCCC. Translation gives CASSQFPYSNQP. The CDR3 reads in full as CASSQFPYSNQPQHF.

A few counts support this clone. The CDR3 goes on 3 residues after the read ends, and that part is filled in from the germline J gene. The chain recombines TRBV19 with TRBJ2-3, with 10 bases matching TRBD1. V shed 4 bases and J 6 bases; nucleotides not matched to a gene: 1. Germline CDR1 is LNHDA and CDR2 is SQIVND (reference sequence). The CDR3 has 13 amino acids. CDR3 bases read: TGTGCCAGTAGTAAGGACAGGGGGGATACG. Translating it yields CASSKDRGDT. The whole CDR3 sequence is CASSKDRGDTQYF.

This clone was picked up a small number of times. From the germline J gene comes the end of the CDR3, since the read stops 3 residues before it. The chain employs TRBV18 and TRBJ1-1, with 8 nucleotides matching TRBD1. The germline V gene encodes CDR1 KGHSH and CDR2 LQKENI. The CDR3 loop spans 14 amino acids. The V and J ends lost 3 bases and 7 bases, in that order; junction bases with no gene match: 7. The chain's CDR3 is CASSPSGQGNEAFF. The part of the CDR3 DNA that was read is TGTGCCAGCTCACCCAGCGGACAGGGAAATGAA.

This clone was observed many times. The observed sequence ends 3 residues before the CDR3 terminus, with the missing tail filled in from the germline J gene. J is TRBJ2-1 and V is TRBV7-3, with 11 bases identical to TRBD2. Per the germline V gene, CDR1 is SGHTA and CDR2 is FQGTGA. With 0 bases clipped from V and 5 bases from J, the junction kept 18 bases outside the gene matches. The CDR3 has 21 residues. The CDR3 region is CASSLTHSGTPASGRNNEQFF. The part of the CDR3 DNA that was read is TGTGCCAGCAGCTTAACCCATTCCGGGACCCCGGCTAGCGGGAGGAACAATGAG.

Note on this clone: From the germline J gene comes the end of the CDR3, since the read stops 3 residues before it. The rearrangement joins TRBV6-1 to TRBJ2-1; 9 nucleotides agree with TRBD2. V lost 3 bases, J lost 4 bases, and 7 bases stayed unmatched. The CDR3 has 16 residues. Germline CDR1 is MNHNS and CDR2 is SASEGT. CDR3 amino acids: CASSDRRAGGYNEQFF. CDR3 DNA, as far as it was read: TGTGCCAGCAGTGATCGGAGGGCGGGAGGGTACAATGAG.

This clone was picked up a small number of times. The read terminates 3 residues before the CDR3 end, so the remaining end is supplied by the germline J gene. The V call is TRBV6-1, the J call TRBJ2-3, with 9 bases fitting TRBD2. This CDR3 comprises 19 residues. V was pared by 2 bases and J by 0 bases, with 12 bases of the junction left unmatched. The germline V gene has CDR1 MNHNS and CDR2 SASEGT. This CDR3 reads CASSELAGLDLSSTDTQYF. The sequenced CDR3 bases are TGTGCCAGCAGTGAACTAGCGGGACTCGATCTCTCTAGCACAGATACG.